A single sample is the source of the 32 T cell receptor beta chains below, sequenced in a study of CD8+ T cells in alopecia areata. Described treatment: oral pan-JAK inhibitor, 5-10 mg twice daily. After isolation, RNA underwent reverse transcription to generate cDNA as the sequencing template. Data came from immunoSEQ multiplex PCR; TCRdb stores just in-frame clones and leaves some out. The sample consists of 150,000 to 200,000 clones, around 49% of them appearing once. The sample was CD8+ T cells sorted from blood, taken between weeks 51 and 52, from a patient treated with tofacitinib. The receptors originated from a human donor with alopecia areata.

V is TRBV5-4 and J is TRBJ2-2; perhaps TRBD2 as D (6 bases). The germline V gene encodes CDR1 SGHNT and CDR2 YYREEE (reference sequence). V was clipped by 9 bases and J by 4 bases, with 19 bases between them. The CDR3 extends over 15 amino acids. The CDR3 DNA sequence: TGTGCCACTGAGACTAGGGGCGCAGGCACCGGGGAGCTGTTTTTT. Its translation is CATETRGAGTGELFF.

V and J are TRBV5-1 and TRBJ2-5, with D perhaps matching TRBD1 or TRBD2 (5 bases each). V was clipped by 3 bases and J by 10 bases, with 16 bases between them. The CDR3 is 13 amino acids. The germline CDR1 and CDR2 sequences are SGHRS and YFSETQ. In nucleotides, the CDR3 is TGCGCCAGCAGCTCCGACGCGCTGGGGGACCAGTACTTC. Protein product: CASSSDALGDQYF.

This chain links TRBV29-1 with TRBJ1-2; D possibly corresponds to TRBD1 (6 bases). V dropped 6 bases and J dropped 6 bases, with 23 bases sitting between them. The CDR3 runs to 15 residues. Germline CDR1 reads SQVTM; CDR2 reads ANQGSEA. CDR3 sequence (DNA): TGCAGCGTCCGACACCCCACAGGGATCGGCAATGGCTACACCTTC. Its translation: CSVRHPTGIGNGYTF.

This chain links TRBV6-5 with TRBJ1-5, with D possibly TRBD1 on 6 matching bases. This CDR3 has 14 residues. V gave up 2 bases and J gave up 3 bases, with 8 bases separating them. Per the germline V gene, CDR1 is MNHEY and CDR2 is SVGAGI. The DNA of the CDR3 is TGTGCCAGCAGTTACGGGGGGGCCAATCAGCCCCAGCATTTT. This encodes CASSYGGANQPQHF.

This clone turned up a few times. The chain links TRBV2 to TRBJ2-3; TRBD2 agrees at 9 bases. V was clipped by 6 bases and J by 0 bases; unmatched bases: 4. CDR1 and CDR2 from the germline V gene are SNHLY and FYNNEI. This CDR3 region has 15 residues. Here the CDR3 DNA reads TGTGCCAGCAGCCGGCTAGCGGGGAGCACAGATACGCAGTATTTT. This sequence encodes CASSRLAGSTDTQYF. Using reference TRBV2 and TRBJ2-3 for the parts outside the CDR3, the full variable domain is EPEVTQTPSHQVTQMGQEVILRCVPISNHLYFYWYRQILGQKVEFLVSFYNNEISEKSEIFDDQFSVERPDGSNFTLKIRSTKLEDSAMYFCASSRLAGSTDTQYFGPGTRLTVL.

This chain joins TRBV7-9 and TRBJ2-5; D gene ambiguous. Trimming removed 5 bases from V and 5 bases from J, with 12 bases in between. In germline, CDR1 is SEHNR, CDR2 FQNEAQ (reference sequence). This CDR3 region has 13 residues. The CDR3 sequence is CASSDWTLETQYF. CDR3 nucleotide sequence: TGTGCCAGCAGCGACTGGACGCTGGAGACCCAGTACTTC. Drawing the rest from reference TRBV7-9 and TRBJ2-5, the complete variable domain is DTGVSQNPRHKITKRGQNVTFRCDPISEHNRLYWYRQTLGQGPEFLTYFQNEAQLEKSRLLSDRFSAERPKGSFSTLEIQRTEQGDSAMYLCASSDWTLETQYFGPGTRLLVL.

The sample holds a few counts of this clone. The chain uses TRBV4-1 and TRBJ1-1; D is unresolved. This CDR3 contains 13 residues. Between the trimmed V and J ends, which lost 0 bases and 3 bases, there was a span of 5 bases. Germline-derived CDR1 and CDR2 are MGHRA and YSYEKL. This chain's CDR3 is CASSQDWDTEAFF. The CDR3 DNA follows: TGCGCCAGCAGCCAAGATTGGGACACTGAAGCTTTCTTT.

The chain employs TRBV9 and TRBJ1-2; 7 bases are a match to TRBD1. Germline V gene data show CDR1 as SGDLS and CDR2 as YYNGEE. The CDR3 spans 14 residues. The V segment lost 3 bases and the J segment 4 bases; nucleotides outside the gene matches: 6. CDR3 DNA: TGTGCCAGCAGCGCCACAGGGGATGCCTATGGCTACACCTTC. Translation: CASSATGDAYGYTF.

The genes are TRBV7-9 and TRBJ1-5; D is undetermined. CDR3 size: 17 residues. V lost 0 bases and J lost 0, with 12 bases in between. CDR1 is SEHNR and CDR2 is FQNEAQ in the germline V gene (reference sequence). The CDR3 DNA reads as TGTGCCAGCAGCTTAGCGCAAACGGACTTTAGCAATCAGCCCCAGCATTTT. Protein sequence: CASSLAQTDFSNQPQHF.

The CDR3 sequence is CASSSYRDTQYF. CDR3 nucleotide sequence: TGTGCCAGCAGCTCCTACAGGGATACGCAGTATTTT. The rearrangement links TRBV11-2 to TRBJ2-3; a weak D match, TRBD1 (5 bases). V lost 4 bases to trimming and J lost 6 bases, with 8 bases between them. This CDR3 region has 12 residues. Germline V gives CDR1 SGHAT, CDR2 FQNNGV. The entire variable domain, with the rest obtained from reference TRBV11-2 and TRBJ2-3, is as follows: EAGVAQSPRYKIIEKRQSVAFWCNPISGHATLYWYQQILGQGPKLLIQFQNNGVVDDSQLPKDRFSAERLKGVDSTLKIQPAKLEDSAVYLCASSSYRDTQYFGPGTRLTVL.

This clone was detected only a few times. This chain uses TRBV19 with TRBJ1-4, with TRBD1 as a possible D gene (5 bases). Germline values: CDR1 LNHDA, CDR2 SQIVND (reference sequence). The CDR3 length is 16 residues. Trimming pared 0 bases from V and 8 bases from J, leaving 16 bases between. CDR3 loop: CASSIDLEGVFEKLFF. CDR3 sequence (DNA): TGTGCCAGTAGTATAGATCTCGAAGGGGTGTTCGAAAAACTGTTTTTT. Complete variable domain (other parts from reference TRBV19 and TRBJ1-4): DGGITQSPKYLFRKEGQNVTLSCEQNLNHDAMYWYRQDPGQGLRLIYYSQIVNDFQKGDIAEGYSVSREKKESFPLTVTSAQKNPTAFYLCASSIDLEGVFEKLFFGSGTQLSVL.

This chain connects TRBV7-9 to TRBJ2-5, with 9 bases identical to TRBD2. The CDR3 is 15 residues long. V lost 3 bases to trimming and J lost 2 bases; unmatched junction nucleotides: 4. The germline CDR1 and CDR2 sequences are SEHNR and FQNEAQ (reference sequence). CDR3 sequence (DNA): TGTGCCAGCAGCTTCCTAGCGGGGATACAAGAGACCCAGTACTTC. This sequence encodes CASSFLAGIQETQYF.

This clone came up many times. The chain uses TRBV11-2 and TRBJ1-5, with D unresolved. In germline, CDR1 is SGHAT, CDR2 FQNNGV. This CDR3 is built from 15 residues. The V and J ends lost 0 bases and 8 bases respectively, with 14 bases between them. CDR3 in DNA: TGTGCCAGCAGCTTAGATATTATGGGTATGGAGCCCCAGCATTTT. Amino acid sequence: CASSLDIMGMEPQHF.

This clone was detected only a few times. This chain links TRBV27 with TRBJ2-3, with TRBD1 identical over 8 bases. Trimming at V came to 4 bases and at J to 0 bases, leaving 6 bases not matched to a gene. The CDR3 has 16 residues. In germline, CDR1 is MNHEY, CDR2 SMNVEV (reference sequence). The CDR3 coding sequence is TGTGCCAGCAGTTCCATCCAGGGGGCCAGCACAGATACGCAGTATTTT. Amino acid sequence: CASSSIQGASTDTQYF.

This chain connects TRBV6-6 to TRBJ1-6; D might be TRBD1 (6 bases). This CDR3 is built from 15 residues. The V and J ends lost 7 bases and 3 bases respectively, with 13 bases between them. Germline V CDR1 and CDR2: MNHNY, SVGAGI (reference sequence). CDR3 sequence: CASTFTRGYNSPLHF. As DNA, the CDR3 is TGTGCCAGCACCTTCACCAGGGGCTATAATTCACCCCTCCACTTT.

This clone has only a few counts. The V gene is TRBV6-4, the J gene TRBJ2-7; TRBD2 aligns across 12 bases. This CDR3 has 14 residues. Trimming removed 5 bases from V and 4 bases from J; junction bases left unmatched: 3. The germline CDR1 and CDR2 sequences are MRHNA and SNTAGT. CDR3 protein: CASSYGTSGYEQYF. As DNA, the CDR3 is TGTGCCAGCAGTTACGGGACTAGCGGGTACGAGCAGTACTTC.

The CDR3 nucleotides read TGTGCCAGCCAGATAGGGGCGGCGAACTCCTACGAGCAGTACTTC. Amino acid sequence: CASQIGAANSYEQYF. The chain recombines TRBV2 with TRBJ2-7; possible D gene TRBD1, 5 bases. The CDR3 loop spans 15 amino acids. Between the trimmed V and J ends, which lost 8 bases and 0 bases, there was a span of 17 bases. CDR1 and CDR2 (germline): SNHLY, FYNNEI.

The chain combines TRBV7-9 with TRBJ2-2; TRBD1 might be the D (6 bases). The CDR3 consists of 15 residues. In germline, CDR1 is SEHNR, CDR2 FQNEAQ (reference sequence). The V gene lost 1 base and the J gene lost 6 bases, with 12 bases spanning the gap. The CDR3 reads CASSLGTEEAGELFF. CDR3 coding DNA: TGTGCCAGCAGCTTAGGGACAGAAGAGGCCGGGGAGCTGTTTTTT.

This clone was seen more than once but under ten times. The chain is built from TRBV19 and TRBJ2-4; D is perhaps TRBD1 or TRBD2 (5 bases each). The CDR3 extends over 14 amino acids. The V and J ends lost 5 bases and 1 base respectively, with 9 bases between them. Germline-derived CDR1 and CDR2 are LNHDA and SQIVND (reference sequence). CDR3 coding DNA: TGTGCCAGTAGTCGAGGGGCGGCCAAAAACATTCAGTACTTC. Translating gives CASSRGAAKNIQYF.

The chain employs TRBV5-1 and TRBJ2-3, with 15 bases matching TRBD2. The V gene end was trimmed by 0 bases and the J gene end by 3 bases; junction bases not matched to a gene: 2. The CDR3 consists of 17 residues. Germline CDR1 is SGHRS and CDR2 is YFSETQ. CDR3 in amino acids: CASSLVGLAGGTDTQYF. CDR3 sequence (DNA): TGCGCCAGCAGCTTGGTGGGACTAGCGGGGGGTACAGATACGCAGTATTTT. Looking up the rest from reference TRBV5-1 and TRBJ2-3 gives the full variable domain: KAGVTQTPRYLIKTRGQQVTLSCSPISGHRSVSWYQQTPGQGLQFLFEYFSETQRNKGNFPGRFSGRQFSNSRSEMNVSTLELGDSALYLCASSLVGLAGGTDTQYFGPGTRLTVL.

The chain combines TRBV11-2 with TRBJ2-7; D is perhaps TRBD1 (5 bases). The CDR3 is made up of 14 amino acids. Germline V gene data show CDR1 as SGHAT and CDR2 as FQNNGV. V was pared by 2 bases and J by 5 bases, with 13 bases between. This chain's CDR3 is CASSLIGARDEQYF. The CDR3 coding sequence is TGTGCCAGCAGCTTAATTGGGGCCAGGGACGAGCAGTACTTC.

The sample holds one count of this clone. J is TRBJ2-1 and V is TRBV6-5, with D uncertain. This CDR3 contains 15 residues. The V and J ends lost 7 bases and 12 bases respectively, with 25 bases between them. Germline-derived CDR1 and CDR2 are MNHEY and SVGAGI. The CDR3 is CASTPQVGSAERQFF. The CDR3 bases are TGTGCCAGCACCCCCCAGGTGGGTTCCGCGGAACGGCAGTTCTTC.

This chain connects TRBV5-4 to TRBJ2-1; D is undetermined. Germline CDR1 is SGHNT and CDR2 is YYREEE (reference sequence). Trimming stripped 3 bases from V and 5 bases from J, with 15 bases between. The CDR3 sequence is 15 residues long. CDR3 DNA: TGTGCCAGCAGCTATAACGCCTTTAGCAACAATGAGCAGTTCTTC. Its protein product is CASSYNAFSNNEQFF.

The chain combines TRBV9 with TRBJ2-6, with D perhaps being TRBD1 or TRBD2 (6 bases each). This CDR3 comprises 14 residues. Germline assignment: CDR1 SGDLS and CDR2 YYNGEE. V was cut by 7 bases and J by 6 bases, with 14 bases left in between. The CDR3 spells CASGGGRMANVLTF. CDR3 DNA: TGTGCCAGCGGAGGGGGGCGAATGGCCAACGTCCTGACTTTC.

This clone turned up a few times. The V and J genes are TRBV2 and TRBJ1-1; D remains unclear. The V end was cut by 7 bases, the J end by 2 bases, with 11 bases between. This CDR3 region has 13 residues. The germline CDR1 and CDR2 sequences are SNHLY and FYNNEI. CDR3 bases: TGTGCCAGCAACACCCCACAAAACACTGAAGCTTTCTTT. This gives the protein CASNTPQNTEAFF.

V gene TRBV5-6 combines with J gene TRBJ1-5; D might be TRBD1 (6 bases). The CDR3 totals 15 residues. The ends were cut back, 0 bases at V and 4 bases at J, with 11 bases in the middle. The germline CDR1 and CDR2 sequences are SGHDT and YYEEEE. The CDR3 coding sequence is TGTGCCAGCAGCTTGGCCCAACAGGGAAATCAGCCCCAGCATTTT. This codes for CASSLAQQGNQPQHF.

The chain links TRBV9 to TRBJ2-5; TRBD1 agrees at 9 bases. Looked up from germline, CDR1 is SGDLS and CDR2 is YYNGEE. V shed 3 bases and J 5 bases; nucleotides not matched to a gene: 5. CDR3 size: 14 residues. CDR3 sequence reads: CASSGRDRVETQYF. In nucleotides, the CDR3 is TGTGCCAGCAGCGGCCGGGACAGGGTTGAGACCCAGTACTTC. Filled out from reference TRBV9 and TRBJ2-5, the complete variable domain reads DSGVTQTPKHLITATGQRVTLRCSPRSGDLSVYWYQQSLDQGLQFLIQYYNGEERAKGNILERFSAQQFPDLHSELNLSSLELGDSALYFCASSGRDRVETQYFGPGTRLLVL.

The chain has TRBV7-2 and TRBJ2-7; D is possibly TRBD2 (6 bases). There are 14 residues in the CDR3. V was pared by 4 bases and J by 2 bases, with 12 bases between. CDR1 and CDR2 from the germline V gene are SGHTA and FQGNSA. The CDR3 loop reads CASSSPTGAYEQYF. The CDR3 region has the DNA TGTGCCAGCAGCTCCCCGACGGGGGCCTACGAGCAGTACTTC.

This clone was observed a few times. This chain joins TRBV27 and TRBJ2-1; 8 bases agree with TRBD1. Germline trimming cut 5 bases from V and 2 bases from J; bases unmatched to any gene: 11. From germline, CDR1 is MNHEY and CDR2 SMNVEV (reference sequence). The CDR3 totals 17 residues. The CDR3 protein is CASSPSPGTGTYNEQFF. The CDR3 nucleotides are TGTGCCAGCAGTCCATCACCCGGGACAGGCACCTACAATGAGCAGTTCTTC.

The chain couples TRBV7-2 to TRBJ2-5; D ambiguous. CDR1 and CDR2 (germline): SGHTA, FQGNSA. V was clipped by 1 base and J by 6 bases, with 3 bases between them. The CDR3 is 11 residues long. The CDR3 region has the DNA TGTGCCAGCAGCTTAGATCAGACCCAGTACTTC. It translates to CASSLDQTQYF.

The V gene is TRBV4-1, the J gene TRBJ2-7, with TRBD1 as a possible D gene (6 bases). The V gene lost 1 base and the J gene lost 2 bases, with 9 bases spanning the gap. This CDR3 region has 14 residues. Germline V CDR1 and CDR2: MGHRA, YSYEKL. CDR3 sequence reads: CASSQVGAAYEQYF. The CDR3 DNA reads TGCGCCAGCAGCCAAGTGGGGGCGGCCTACGAGCAGTACTTC.

V is TRBV5-8 and J is TRBJ2-5; D gene ambiguous. Germline loops: CDR1 SGHTS, CDR2 YDEGEE. The germline V and J ends were trimmed by 4 bases and 1 base, with 2 bases remaining between them. CDR3 length: 11 amino acids. The CDR3 nucleotides are TGTGCCAGCAGCGTCCAAGAGACCCAGTACTTC. Residues: CASSVQETQYF. The whole variable domain, remainder taken from reference TRBV5-8 and TRBJ2-5, is EAGVTQSPTHLIKTRGQQATLRCSPISGHTSVYWYQQALGLGLQFLLWYDEGEERNRGNFPPRFSGRQFPNYSSELNVNALELEDSALYLCASSVQETQYFGPGTRLLVL.